This passage covers 3 T cell receptor beta chains from one sample sequenced in a study of early T cells in non-severe SARS-CoV-2 infection. TCRdb fed the 5' RACE reads into MiXCR, producing one record per CDR3 protein. The repertoire holds approximately 77,000 distinct CDR3 sequences, with more than 4% as singletons. This sample comprised whole blood, obtained at baseline. These receptors were collected from an adult who was a healthcare worker with PCR-confirmed SARS-CoV-2 infection or an uninfected control (not recorded which).

V is TRBV27 and J is TRBJ2-3, with D possibly matching TRBD1 (5 bases). V was trimmed by 3 bases and J by 4 bases, leaving 11 bases between them. CDR3 size: 14 residues. Germline CDR1 reads MNHEY; CDR2 reads SMNVEV (reference sequence). The CDR3 DNA reads as TGTGCCAGCAGTTTCGCAGGGAAGCCAGATACGCAGTATTTT. This sequence encodes CASSFAGKPDTQYF.

This clonotype was recorded at least ten times. CDR3 DNA: TGCAGTGCTAGAGATGGGACTAGCGGGTCCTACGAGCAGTACTTC. It specifies CSARDGTSGSYEQYF. The rearrangement links TRBV20-1 to TRBJ2-7, with 12 bases fitting TRBD2. The V gene's germline CDR1 is DFQATT and CDR2 SNEGSKA (reference sequence). This CDR3 contains 15 residues. J was trimmed by 1 base and V by 0 bases; bases with no gene match: 1.

This rearrangement joins TRBV13 to TRBJ1-1; no clear D. V was pared by 0 bases and J by 5 bases, with 10 bases between. The length of the CDR3 is 14 residues. Per germline, CDR1 PRHDT and CDR2 FYEKMQ (reference sequence). In DNA form, the CDR3 reads TGTGCCAGCAGCTTAGGTTTGGGCGGGACTGAAGCTTTCTTT. Protein sequence: CASSLGLGGTEAFF.